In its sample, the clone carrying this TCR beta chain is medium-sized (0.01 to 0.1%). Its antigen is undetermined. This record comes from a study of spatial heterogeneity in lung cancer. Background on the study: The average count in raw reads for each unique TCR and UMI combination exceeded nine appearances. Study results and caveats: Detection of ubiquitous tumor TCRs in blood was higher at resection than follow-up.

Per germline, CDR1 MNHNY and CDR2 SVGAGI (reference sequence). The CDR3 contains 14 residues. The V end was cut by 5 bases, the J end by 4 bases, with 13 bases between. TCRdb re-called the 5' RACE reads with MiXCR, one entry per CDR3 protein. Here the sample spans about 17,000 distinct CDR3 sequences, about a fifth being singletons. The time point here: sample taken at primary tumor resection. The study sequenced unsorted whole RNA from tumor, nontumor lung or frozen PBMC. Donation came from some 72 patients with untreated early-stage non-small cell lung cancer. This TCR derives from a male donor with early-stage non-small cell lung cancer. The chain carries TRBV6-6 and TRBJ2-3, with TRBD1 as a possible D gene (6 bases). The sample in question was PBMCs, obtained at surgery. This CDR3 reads CASSTTTGSDTQYF. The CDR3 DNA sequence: TGTGCCAGCAGTACCACCACAGGGTCAGATACGCAGTATTTT.